Below are 8 T cell receptor beta chains sequenced from a single sample in a study of long-term antiretroviral therapy in people with HIV. The immunoSEQ assay was v3.0, run at survey level. Libraries were prepared by immunoSEQ multiplex PCR; TCRdb keeps only in-frame clonotypes and omits some of them. The sample carries 40,000 or so clones, around 83% recorded once. The material sequenced was unsorted PBMCs, taken 1 year after starting antiretroviral therapy. The source of these receptors is a man younger than 35 with HIV.

The V gene is TRBV7-6, the J gene TRBJ1-1, with 11 positions matching TRBD1. The germline CDR1 and CDR2 sequences are SGHVS and FNYEAQ. This CDR3 has 14 residues. Trimming took 5 bases from V and 5 from J; bases not matched to a gene: 4. CDR3 sequence (DNA): TGTGCCAGCAGCGGGACAGGGGGAGTAACTGAAGCTTTCTTT. Residues: CASSGTGGVTEAFF.

The chain recombines TRBV9 with TRBJ1-2, with 7 bases matching TRBD1. The CDR3 length is 16 residues. J lost 4 bases, V lost 0 bases, and 9 bases had no gene match. Germline lookup yields CDR1 SGDLS and CDR2 YYNGEE. The CDR3 region is CASSVAGGGTGYGYTF. The CDR3 bases are TGTGCCAGCAGCGTAGCAGGGGGTGGGACTGGCTATGGCTACACCTTC.

This chain uses TRBV5-5 with TRBJ1-1; possible D gene TRBD1, 5 bases. Between the trimmed V and J ends, which lost 2 bases and 1 base, there was a span of 6 bases. The CDR3 runs to 13 residues. Per germline, CDR1 SGHKS and CDR2 YYEKEE (reference sequence). In DNA form, the CDR3 reads TGTGCCAGCAGCTTTCAGGGGAACACTGAAGCTTTCTTT. Translation gives CASSFQGNTEAFF.

The rearrangement uses TRBV9 and TRBJ2-7; D is unclear. The V end lost 3 bases, the J end lost 0 bases, and 16 bases lay between the germline ends. The length of the CDR3 is 16 residues. CDR1 and CDR2 from the germline V gene are SGDLS and YYNGEE. The CDR3 DNA follows: TGTGCCAGCAGCGCCCTTGAAGGATCGAACTCCTACGAGCAGTACTTC. This gives the protein CASSALEGSNSYEQYF.

This clone has more than one count but fewer than ten. The chain employs TRBV29-1 and TRBJ2-7, with TRBD1 matching over 8 bases. V shed 5 bases, J shed 7 bases, and the junction held 13 bases outside the gene matches. This CDR3 is built from 14 residues. From germline, CDR1 is SQVTM and CDR2 ANQGSEA. The CDR3 DNA is TGCAGCGTTAGTTGGTTGGGACAGGACTGGGAGCAGTACTTC. Protein product: CSVSWLGQDWEQYF.

V and J are TRBV7-2 and TRBJ2-1, with 15 bases aligning to TRBD2. The germline CDR1 and CDR2 sequences are SGHTA and FQGNSA. The V gene end was trimmed by 5 bases and the J gene end by 9 bases; junction bases not matched to a gene: 5. The CDR3 is 15 amino acids. CDR3: CASSARGLAGGEQFF. The CDR3 DNA sequence: TGTGCCAGCAGCGCCCGGGGACTAGCGGGGGGTGAGCAGTTCTTC.

This clone was counted once. The chain recombines TRBV7-9 with TRBJ2-3; TRBD1 matches 8 bases. The germline V gene has CDR1 SEHNR and CDR2 FQNEAQ (reference sequence). The junction had 5 bases not matched to a gene; V was cut back by 5 bases and J by 4 bases. CDR3 length equals 14 residues. The DNA for the CDR3 is TGTGCCAGCAGCGGACGGGACAGGCCAGATACGCAGTATTTT. It translates to CASSGRDRPDTQYF. Full variable domain (remainder filled in from reference TRBV7-9 and TRBJ2-3): DTGVSQNPRHKITKRGQNVTFRCDPISEHNRLYWYRQTLGQGPEFLTYFQNEAQLEKSRLLSDRFSAERPKGSFSTLEIQRTEQGDSAMYLCASSGRDRPDTQYFGPGTRLTVL.

CDR3 nucleotide sequence: TGCGCCAGCAGACCCGGGTCGTTGAACACTGAAGCTTTCTTT. As protein: CASRPGSLNTEAFF. This chain joins TRBV5-1 and TRBJ1-1, with D hard to call. The V end was cut by 5 bases, the J end by 0 bases, with 11 bases between. The CDR3 spans 14 residues. The germline V gene encodes CDR1 SGHRS and CDR2 YFSETQ.